The 10 T cell receptor beta chains presented below share a single source sample, sequenced in a study of T cell responses to AZD1222 COVID-19 vaccine. Measured with immunoSEQ multiplex PCR; TCRdb has only the in-frame clones, and not every one. Altogether 150,000 or so clones are present, about 91% being singletons, with the ten largest covering 1.4%. Source: peripheral blood, taken on day 0 of AZD1222 vaccination. All receptors come from an adult in good health.

V usage is TRBV25-1 and J usage is TRBJ1-2; a possible D gene is TRBD1 (5 bases). The germline CDR1 and CDR2 sequences are MGHDK and SYGVNS. V was clipped by 6 bases and J by 4 bases, with 9 bases between them. This CDR3 comprises 12 residues. In DNA, the CDR3 is TGTGCCAGCAGCCTTGACAGCTATGGCTACACCTTC. Amino acid sequence: CASSLDSYGYTF.

The chain couples TRBV11-3 to TRBJ1-1; D gene uncertain. The CDR3 is 12 residues long. Between the trimmed V and J ends, which lost 3 bases and 5 bases, there was a span of 7 bases. CDR1 SGHNT and CDR2 YENEEA come from the germline V gene. Here the CDR3 DNA reads TGTGCCAGCAGCTTCGGGGATACTGAAGCTTTCTTT. As protein: CASSFGDTEAFF.

The chain recombines TRBV7-9 with TRBJ2-7; TRBD1 is a possible D gene (7 bases). The germline V gene has CDR1 SEHNR and CDR2 FQNEAQ (reference sequence). Trimming shortened V by 5 bases and J by 2 bases, and 10 bases separated the two germline ends. CDR3 length equals 13 residues. The chain's CDR3 is CASSPGGPYEQYF. The CDR3 DNA sequence: TGTGCCAGCAGCCCAGGGGGGCCCTACGAGCAGTACTTC.

This clone was picked up a small number of times. The chain carries TRBV6-1 and TRBJ2-7; tentatively, D is TRBD1 or TRBD2 (5 bases each). Trimming took 5 bases from V and 0 from J, leaving 8 bases between them. CDR1 is MNHNS, CDR2 SASEGT, per germline. The CDR3 is 13 residues long. In DNA, the CDR3 is TGTGCCAGCAGTTCCGGGGCCTCCTACGAGCAGTACTTC. Protein product: CASSSGASYEQYF.

The CDR3, as DNA: TGTGCCAGCAGTTACAGGGGCGGTCAGCCCCAGCATTTT. Its translation is CASSYRGGQPQHF. This sequence joins TRBV27 and TRBJ1-5; 7 nucleotides agree with TRBD1. The V gene end was trimmed by 4 bases and the J gene end by 6 bases; junction bases not matched to a gene: 3. The germline CDR1 and CDR2 sequences are MNHEY and SMNVEV (reference sequence). CDR3 length: 13 amino acids.

The chain employs TRBV19 and TRBJ1-2; TRBD1 matches 7 bases. Germline V gene sequence: CDR1 LNHDA, CDR2 SQIVND (reference sequence). The CDR3 is 16 amino acids. Trimming cost V 4 bases and J 3 bases; bases outside gene matches: 11. The CDR3 DNA sequence: TGTGCCAGTAGTACGGCAGGGGGATTAGGACACTATGGCTACACCTTC. This sequence encodes CASSTAGGLGHYGYTF.

V usage is TRBV15 and J usage is TRBJ1-4, with D perhaps TRBD1 (6 bases). The germline V gene has CDR1 LNHNV and CDR2 YYDKDF (reference sequence). V was pared by 5 bases and J by 0 bases, with 13 bases between. The CDR3 loop spans 16 amino acids. The CDR3 nucleotides are TGTGCCACCAGCTCAACAGGGATAGCAACTAATGAAAAACTGTTTTTT. Residues: CATSSTGIATNEKLFF.

The CDR3 here is CASSSLYGYTF. For the CDR3, the DNA is TGTGCCAGCAGTTCTCTTTATGGCTACACCTTC. The chain combines TRBV6-5 with TRBJ1-2; no clear D gene. Trimming took 4 bases from V and 5 from J, leaving 5 bases between them. Germline lookup yields CDR1 MNHEY and CDR2 SVGAGI. The length of the CDR3 is 11 residues.

This chain joins TRBV7-8 and TRBJ1-5; 7 bases agree with TRBD1. V shed 5 bases and J 5 bases; nucleotides not matched to a gene: 12. This CDR3 region has 16 residues. The V gene's germline CDR1 is SGHVS and CDR2 FQNEAQ. The CDR3, as DNA: TGTGCCAGCAGCCCGGGGACGACAGGGATCGATCAGCCCCAGCATTTT. Protein sequence: CASSPGTTGIDQPQHF.

The chain couples TRBV7-2 to TRBJ1-5; a possible D gene is TRBD1 (6 bases). The CDR3 contains 17 residues. Germline CDR1 SGHTA, CDR2 FQGNSA. The V end was cut by 2 bases, the J end by 4 bases, with 18 bases between. In nucleotides, the CDR3 is TGTGCCAGCAGCTTATTTTCCCCGAGACAGGCAAATCAGCCCCAGCATTTT. Protein: CASSLFSPRQANQPQHF.